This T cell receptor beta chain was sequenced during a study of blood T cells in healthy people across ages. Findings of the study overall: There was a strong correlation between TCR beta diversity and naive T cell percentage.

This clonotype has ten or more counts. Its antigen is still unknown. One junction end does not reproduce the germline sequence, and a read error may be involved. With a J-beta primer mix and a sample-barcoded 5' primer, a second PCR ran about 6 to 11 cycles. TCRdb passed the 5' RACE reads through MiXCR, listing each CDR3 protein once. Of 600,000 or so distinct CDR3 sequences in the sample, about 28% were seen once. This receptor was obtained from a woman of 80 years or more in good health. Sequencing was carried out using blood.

For the CDR3, the DNA is TGTGCCAGCAGCTTAGAAGGAGGGGGCTACACCTTC. This encodes CASSLEGGGYTF. The V call is TRBV5-1, the J call TRBJ1-2, with D hard to call. Per germline, CDR1 SGHRS and CDR2 YFSETQ. The CDR3 loop spans 12 amino acids.